Listed below are T cell receptor beta chains from one sample, sequenced in a study of blood T cells in healthy people across ages. MiXCR was run by TCRdb on the 5' RACE reads, yielding one entry per CDR3 protein. The data show about 1.7 million distinct CDR3 sequences, 28% seen once. Sequencing was done on a sample of blood. The source is a woman under 40 in good health. CDR3s include the opening cysteine and the closing phenylalanine or tryptophan. A D gene is named only where the DNA matches it firmly. The size entry is marked missing in some rows and otherwise reads once, few, many or a size class.

>few|TRBJ2-7|TRBV29-1|.
CSAIYDGGYEQYF
TGCAGCGCTATTTATGACGGGGGATACGAGCAGTACTTC
>few|TRBJ2-2|TRBV20-1|TRBD2
CSARTSGGAGELFF
TGCAGTGCTAGAACTAGCGGGGGGGCCGGGGAGCTGTTTTTT
>many|TRBJ1-2|TRBV6-5|TRBD1
CASSYNRGGGYGYTF
TGTGCCAGCAGTTATAACAGGGGGGGTGGCTATGGCTACACCTTC
>many|TRBJ2-7|TRBV12-3/TRBV12-4|.
CASSLAGSGSYEQYF
TGTGCCAGCAGTTTGGCGGGGAGCGGCTCCTACGAGCAGTACTTC
>.|TRBJ1-1|TRBV3-1|.
CASSQAGGLSTEAFF
TGTGCCAGCAGCCAAGCCGGGGGATTAAGCACTGAAGCTTTCTTT
>.|TRBJ2-1|TRBV5-1|.
CASKRGVGSNNEQFF
TGCGCCAGCAAAAGGGGCGTAGGTAGTAACAATGAGCAGTTCTTC
>.|TRBJ1-1|TRBV29-1|.
CSTYRSTEKAFF
TGCAGCACCTACCGTTCGACAGAAAAAGCTTTCTTT
>many|TRBJ2-5|TRBV5-5|.
CASSPRQQASGGIQYF
TGTGCCAGCAGCCCACGACAACAGGCCTCCGGAGGGATCCAGTACTTC
>few|TRBJ2-1|TRBV20-1|TRBD2
CSARGLAGGPNNEQFF
TGCAGTGCTAGGGGACTAGCGGGGGGGCCCAACAATGAGCAGTTCTTC
>.|TRBJ2-1|TRBV20-1|TRBD2
CSAPGLAGNNEQFF
TGCAGTGCGCCGGGACTAGCGGGTAACAATGAGCAGTTCTTC
>.|TRBJ2-3|TRBV27|.
CASSYLGGGTDTQYF
TGTGCCAGCAGTTACCTAGGGGGGGGCACAGATACGCAGTATTTT
>.|TRBJ1-4|TRBV30|.
CAWSSPEGRGEKLFF
TGTGCCTGGAGTTCCCCGGAGGGGCGGGGTGAAAAACTGTTTTTT
>.|TRBJ2-1|TRBV7-9|TRBD2
CASSYSPTSGPSNEQFF
TGTGCCAGCAGCTACTCGCCTACTAGCGGGCCAAGCAATGAGCAGTTCTTC
>few|TRBJ2-1|TRBV7-2|.
CASASLSEQFF
TGTGCCAGCGCCAGTTTAAGCGAGCAGTTCTTC
>.|TRBJ2-1|TRBV6-2/TRBV6-3|TRBD2
CASSHGGGGYNEQFF
TGTGCCAGCAGTCACGGCGGGGGGGGCTACAATGAGCAGTTCTTC
>.|TRBJ2-4|TRBV29-1|TRBD2
CSGSQLADYNEQYF
TGCAGTGGTTCGCAACTAGCGGACTACAATGAGCAGTACTTC
>.|TRBJ1-4|TRBV20-1|.
CSARDPQGGGEKLFF
TGCAGTGCTAGGGACCCACAGGGCGGCGGAGAAAAACTGTTTTTT
>.|TRBJ2-3|TRBV20-1|.
CSAAQEAVPADTQYF
TGCAGTGCTGCCCAAGAGGCCGTGCCGGCAGATACGCAGTATTTT
>few|TRBJ1-2|TRBV27|.
CASRARGGTNYGYTF
TGTGCCAGCAGGGCGCGGGGGGGTACTAACTATGGCTACACCTTC
>once|TRBJ2-2|TRBV25-1|TRBD2
CASSELGGGGNTGELFF
TGTGCCAGCAGTGAATTGGGCGGGGGAGGCAACACCGGGGAGCTGTTTTTT
>once|TRBJ2-4|TRBV9|.
CASSIGTDIQYF
TGTGCCAGCAGTATAGGGACGGACATTCAGTACTTC
>.|TRBJ1-2|TRBV18|.
CASSPEFDTNYGYTF
TGTGCCAGCTCACCAGAATTCGACACGAACTATGGCTACACCTTC
>.|TRBJ1-4|TRBV25-1|.
CASRRATNGKLFF
TGTGCCAGCCGCCGGGCAACTAATGGAAAACTGTTTTTT
>.|TRBJ2-5|TRBV7-2|TRBD2
CASSLGTSAGRRTQYF
TGTGCCAGCAGCTTGGGGACTAGTGCTGGCCGGCGGACCCAGTACTTC
>few|TRBJ1-1|TRBV29-1|TRBD1
CSEGQGDTEAFF
TGCAGCGAAGGACAGGGAGACACTGAAGCTTTCTTT